These 20 T cell receptor beta chains share one sample of origin, sequenced in a study of blood T cell repertoires in COVID-19. Produced via immunoSEQ multiplex PCR; TCRdb's table is partial and in-frame only. The repertoire holds more than 120,000 clones, with around 87% as singletons. Specimen: peripheral blood. These receptors all stem from a man between 45 and 60 years old who had recovered from COVID-19.

The V call is TRBV3-1 (or the pseudogene TRBV3-2), the J call TRBJ1-4; D gene unclear. CDR3 size: 12 residues. Germline-derived CDR1 and CDR2 are LGHDT and YNNKEL (reference sequence). Trimming pared 3 bases from V and 7 bases from J, leaving 6 bases between. CDR3 in amino acids: CASSHLAEKLFF. The DNA of the CDR3 is TGTGCCAGCAGCCACCTAGCTGAAAAACTGTTTTTT.

V and J are TRBV6-2 or TRBV6-3 and TRBJ1-4, with TRBD1 identical over 8 bases. The V segment lost 0 bases and the J segment 6 bases; nucleotides outside the gene matches: 6. Germline V lookup: CDR1 MNHEY, CDR2 SVGEGT. CDR3 size: 16 residues. This CDR3 is CASSYSTDRDHEKLFF. CDR3 nucleotides: TGTGCCAGCAGTTACTCGACGGACAGGGATCATGAAAAACTGTTTTTT.

This clone was counted only a few times. J is TRBJ2-7 and V is TRBV7-9; the match to TRBD2 covers 11 bases. The V and J ends lost 4 bases and 1 base, in that order; junction bases with no gene match: 3. CDR3 length: 15 amino acids. Germline V gene lookup returns CDR1 SEHNR and CDR2 FQNEAQ (reference sequence). The CDR3 protein is CASSSLAGGSYEQYF. CDR3 nucleotides: TGTGCCAGCAGCTCGCTAGCGGGGGGTTCCTACGAGCAGTACTTC.

The chain employs TRBV4-3 and TRBJ2-1; TRBD2 agrees at 12 bases. Germline CDR1 reads LGHNA; CDR2 reads YSLEER. V lost 1 base, J lost 7 bases, and 8 bases stayed unmatched. The CDR3 has 17 amino acids. The chain's CDR3 is CASSQAILAGGPNEQFF. DNA for the CDR3: TGCGCCAGCAGCCAAGCAATTCTAGCGGGGGGGCCGAATGAGCAGTTCTTC.

The V and J genes are TRBV5-5 and TRBJ1-1; no definite D call. The V gene's germline CDR1 is SGHKS and CDR2 YYEKEE (reference sequence). Trimming left V 5 bases short and J 1 base short, with 12 bases between. The CDR3 contains 14 residues. For the CDR3, the DNA is TGTGCCAGCAGTTTTCAAGAGTGGAACACTGAAGCTTTCTTT. Its protein is CASSFQEWNTEAFF.

The V gene is TRBV13, the J gene TRBJ2-5; 7 bases fit TRBD2. Germline V gene lookup returns CDR1 PRHDT and CDR2 FYEKMQ (reference sequence). The CDR3 totals 15 residues. V shed 9 bases, J shed 3 bases, and the junction held 13 bases outside the gene matches. CDR3 bases: TGTGCCAGTTCTCGTATGGCTAGCGGAGAAGAGACCCAGTACTTC. Translating it yields CASSRMASGEETQYF.

The gene calls are TRBV23-1 and TRBJ2-3; possible D gene TRBD2, 6 bases. TRBV23-1 is treated as an ORF (open reading frame) with a function not yet certain. The CDR3 spans 15 residues. V was cut by 3 bases and J by 2 bases, with 12 bases left in between. The CDR3 is CASSHPLATTDTQYF. The CDR3 DNA reads TGCGCCAGCAGTCACCCCCTAGCGACCACAGATACGCAGTATTTT.

V usage is TRBV6-2 or TRBV6-3 and J usage is TRBJ2-7; tentative D call: TRBD1 (5 bases). This CDR3 comprises 17 residues. Per germline, CDR1 MNHEY and CDR2 SVGEGT. Deletions cut 1 base from V and 3 bases from J, with 19 bases between. CDR3 DNA sequence: TGTGCCAGCAGTTACTTTCCCCGACAGCCCCAAATCTACGAGCAGTACTTC. This encodes CASSYFPRQPQIYEQYF.

This clone was detected only once. The rearrangement uses TRBV18 and TRBJ2-5; possibly TRBD2 for D (6 bases). The CDR3 length is 13 residues. Trimming pared 3 bases from V and 4 bases from J, leaving 9 bases between. The germline V gene has CDR1 KGHSH and CDR2 LQKENI. The CDR3 coding sequence is TGTGCCAGCTCACCGATGGGGGGAGAGACCCAGTACTTC. This gives the protein CASSPMGGETQYF.

This chain joins TRBV6-2 or TRBV6-3 and TRBJ2-1, with 11 nucleotides matching TRBD1. Germline V gives CDR1 MNHEY, CDR2 SVGEGT. Losses at the gene ends were 5 bases for V and 1 base for J; bases not matched to a gene: 13. The CDR3 has 19 residues. CDR3 loop: CASSRGQGARIWSYNEQFF. The CDR3 region has the DNA TGTGCCAGCAGTCGCGGACAGGGGGCGCGAATTTGGTCCTACAATGAGCAGTTCTTC.

This chain connects TRBV6-2 or TRBV6-3 to TRBJ2-1; TRBD2 aligns across 11 bases. The germline CDR1 and CDR2 sequences are MNHEY and SVGEGT. The CDR3 length is 17 residues. With V trimmed by 2 bases and J by 4 bases, 7 bases remained unmatched. CDR3 nucleotide sequence: TGTGCCAGCAGTTACGCACTAGCGGGGGATTCTTACAATGAGCAGTTCTTC. Protein product: CASSYALAGDSYNEQFF.

V usage is TRBV5-4 and J usage is TRBJ2-5, with TRBD2 identical over 10 bases. This CDR3 is built from 15 residues. Germline V lookup: CDR1 SGHNT, CDR2 YYREEE (reference sequence). With 4 bases clipped from V and 1 base from J, the junction kept 4 bases outside the gene matches. The DNA for the CDR3 is TGTGCCAGCAGCCCCAGCGGGGGGGCCCAAGAGACCCAGTACTTC. Amino acid sequence: CASSPSGGAQETQYF.

This chain connects TRBV14 to TRBJ1-2; TRBD1 is a possible D gene (6 bases). Germline-derived CDR1 and CDR2 are SGHDN and FVKESK. This CDR3 has 14 amino acids. Trimming cost V 2 bases and J 6 bases, with 13 bases left between them. This CDR3 reads CASSQLRGEDGYTF. The CDR3, as DNA: TGTGCCAGCAGCCAACTCAGGGGAGAGGATGGCTACACCTTC.

The chain employs TRBV25-1 and TRBJ1-6; D gene uncertain. With 8 bases removed from V and 0 bases from J, the gap between germline ends came to 14 bases. This CDR3 region has 16 residues. The germline gives CDR1 MGHDK, CDR2 SYGVNS. The CDR3 nucleotides read TGTGCCAGCTTACCAAATAGAATCTCCTATAATTCACCCCTCCACTTT. Protein: CASLPNRISYNSPLHF.

This clone was counted a single time. The chain employs TRBV19 and TRBJ2-7; D is uncertain. The V end was cut by 1 base, the J end by 7 bases, with 11 bases between. This CDR3 spans 13 amino acids. CDR1 and CDR2 (germline): LNHDA, SQIVND (reference sequence). The CDR3 nucleotides are TGTGCCAGTAGTATAGGGGCGTCTGGAGAGCAGTACTTC. Translating it yields CASSIGASGEQYF.

V gene TRBV2 combines with J gene TRBJ1-1, with TRBD1 identical over 8 bases. Trimming at V came to 7 bases and at J to 0 bases, leaving 4 bases not matched to a gene. The CDR3 is 14 residues long. Germline CDR1 and CDR2: SNHLY and FYNNEI. The CDR3 DNA reads as TGTGCCAGCAAACGGACAGGGCTGAACACTGAAGCTTTCTTT. It codes for CASKRTGLNTEAFF.

The chain links TRBV7-9 to TRBJ1-4, with TRBD1 matching 7 bases. CDR1 is SEHNR and CDR2 is FQNEAQ in the germline V gene (reference sequence). This CDR3 contains 14 residues. The V segment lost 6 bases and the J segment 4 bases; nucleotides outside the gene matches: 5. Here the CDR3 DNA reads TGTGCCAGCAGTACAGGGGCGGATAATGAAAAACTGTTTTTT. The encoded protein is CASSTGADNEKLFF. Supplemented by reference TRBV7-9 and TRBJ1-4, the full variable domain reads DTGVSQNPRHKITKRGQNVTFRCDPISEHNRLYWYRQTLGQGPEFLTYFQNEAQLEKSRLLSDRFSAERPKGSFSTLEIQRTEQGDSAMYLCASSTGADNEKLFFGSGTQLSVL.

This chain links TRBV5-6 with TRBJ2-7, with 8 bases aligning to TRBD2. With 2 bases clipped from V and 6 bases from J, the junction kept 7 bases outside the gene matches. CDR1 SGHDT and CDR2 YYEEEE come from the germline V gene. The CDR3 contains 14 residues. The CDR3 coding sequence is TGTGCCAGCAGCTTTTTAGCGGGGTCTATCGAGCAGTACTTC. Its translation: CASSFLAGSIEQYF. Using reference TRBV5-6 and TRBJ2-7 for the parts outside the CDR3, the full variable domain is DAGVTQSPTHLIKTRGQQVTLRCSPKSGHDTVSWYQQALGQGPQFIFQYYEEEERQRGNFPDRFSGHQFPNYSSELNVNALLLGDSALYLCASSFLAGSIEQYFGPGTRLTVT.

The chain joins TRBV19 to TRBJ1-2; weak D call: TRBD1 (5 bases). The CDR3 runs 15 residues. Trimming shortened V by 3 bases and J by 4 bases, and 15 bases separated the two germline ends. The germline gives CDR1 LNHDA, CDR2 SQIVND (reference sequence). CDR3: CASSIGGREAYGYTF. For the CDR3, the DNA is TGTGCCAGTAGTATTGGCGGCAGGGAGGCCTATGGCTACACCTTC.

CDR3 protein: CASSQGTGGFTDTQYF. Written as DNA, the CDR3 is TGCGCCAGCAGCCAAGGGACAGGGGGCTTCACAGATACGCAGTATTTT. This sequence joins TRBV4-1 and TRBJ2-3; 11 nucleotides match TRBD1. Germline lookup yields CDR1 MGHRA and CDR2 YSYEKL. V dropped 1 base and J dropped 2; count of bases not matched to a gene: 2. The CDR3 consists of 16 residues.